Below, one TCR beta chain is given with its context. Its recognized antigen is unknown. No base quality values were provided; no much bigger clone lies one nucleotide off. The sample originates from a study of Ad26.COV2.S vaccination and SARS-CoV-2 variants (dated by TCRdb to the early 2020s). The study in broad terms: Donors in the vaccine arm were drawn from COV1001, a multicentre, randomized, double-blind, placebo-controlled phase I-IIa trial testing Ad26.COV2.S in healthy adults. Ad26.COV2.S was administered intramuscularly at a dose of 5x10^10 or 1x10^11 viral particles, either as one shot or as two shots given 56 days apart. TCRbeta repertoire sequencing served as the tool for gauging how specific and how broad the SARS-CoV-2-reactive T cell receptors were following Ad26.COV2.S vaccination. The TCR-sequenced set comprised around 30 samples: some 20 Ad26.COV2.S vaccine recipients, 5 placebo recipients and 8 SARS-CoV-2 convalescent individuals. Trial participants were randomized into five groups of five: low-dose or high-dose Ad26.COV2.S given once or twice, or placebo on both occasions. Investigators remained blinded to trial group allocation during experiments and outcome assessment.

Cut back by 3 bases and 10 bases, the V and J ends lie 16 bases apart. The germline V gene (reference sequence) yields LGHDT for CDR1 and YNNKEL for CDR2. Spanning cysteine to phenylalanine, the CDR3 consists of 15 amino acids. Only CDR3 DNA remains: 45 bases, in frame from the first base. What the study reported, not specific to this receptor: The study lacked the statistical power to compare responses across vaccine doses or regimens. Comparable non-spike TCR breadth was observed between vaccine and placebo recipients, consistent with only spike being contained in the vaccine. Compared with placebo recipients, Ad26.COV2.S recipients showed higher spike-specific TCR breadth (P = 0.0014). According to the authors, total T cell responses may have been underestimated by the TCR breadth and depth analyses. After vaccination, substantial breadth of spike-specific CD8+ and CD4+ T cell responses was reported.

The immunoSEQ Assay was used to sequence TCRbeta CDR3 regions. After extraction, genomic DNA underwent amplification by bias-controlled multiplex PCR, followed by high-throughput sequencing. The study's processing was this. Collapsing and filtering of sequences were performed to quantify the absolute abundance of each unique TCRbeta CDR3 region. T cell fraction was estimated by normalization of TCRbeta template counts to usable DNA, with usable DNA being measured through amplification of reference genes present in all nucleated cells. Repertoire TCRs were annotated as SARS-CoV-2-specific by exact matching of V gene, CDR3 amino acid sequence and J gene to a known reactive TCR set. The reference SARS-CoV-2 TCR set was obtained from MIRA and was filtered for enrichment in COVID-19-positive ImmuneCODE repertoires, whereby public or cross-reactive TCRs were removed. Using the MIRA antigens, annotated TCRs were further analysed by specific ORF or by position within an ORF. Breadth was defined as the number of annotated unique rearrangements divided by the total number of unique productive rearrangements, and depth was defined as the summed frequency of the annotated unique rearrangements. TCR breadth was compared between groups using two-sided Wilcoxon rank-sum tests. TCRdb took this table from immuneACCESS and kept in-frame rearrangements with V and J called. Such tables lack part of the clones; where checked against another copy, unresolved V genes explain under half of the gap, and the rest is unexplained. The V and J calls and clone size were taken over from that table, and D and trimming were inferred from the DNA. For this sample there are some 340,000 clones; around 84% appear just once. 1.9% of the sample lies in the top ten.

The sample's treatment or condition label, decoded: roughly 20 received Ad26.COV2.S at low or high dose, single or two shots; about 5 received placebo; per-sample allocation not given. For vaccine and placebo recipients, the sequenced repertoires came from samples collected on day 63 after the first injection. Cohort 1b enrolled about two dozen adults aged 18-55 years at a single site in Boston, USA, between 29 July and 7 August 2020. Ad26.COV2.S consisted of a replication-incompetent adenovirus type 26 vector by which a prefusion-stabilized SARS-CoV-2 spike protein from the original Wuhan strain was expressed.

This chain is built from TRBV3-1 (or the pseudogene TRBV3-2) and TRBJ1-6; the D segment could be TRBD1, given 5 matching bases. The clonotype comes from a person aged 18-60 years who received the Ad26.COV2.S COVID-19 vaccine or a placebo. Sequencing used peripheral blood, obtained in a trial of Ad26.COV2.S vaccine versus placebo. In nucleotides, the sequence is TGTGCCAGCAGCCATGAGGCACTGCGGGGGTCACCCCTCCACTTT. Translation gives CASSHEALRGSPLHF.